The entry that follows covers one TCR beta chain sequence. The data derive from a study of monozygotic twins with inflammatory bowel disease. The length of the CDR3 is 14 residues. Germline CDR1 SEHNR, CDR2 FQNEAQ (reference sequence). TCRdb reprocessed the 5' RACE reads; each CDR3 protein has one entry and no DNA is given. Its table records approximately 160,000 distinct CDR3 sequences. The clonotype comes from a human donor with ulcerative colitis or Crohn's disease, or a healthy co-twin of an affected twin (not recorded which). This chain joins TRBV7-9 and TRBJ1-1. The sample comprised blood. CDR3 loop: CASSLDRPTREAFF.